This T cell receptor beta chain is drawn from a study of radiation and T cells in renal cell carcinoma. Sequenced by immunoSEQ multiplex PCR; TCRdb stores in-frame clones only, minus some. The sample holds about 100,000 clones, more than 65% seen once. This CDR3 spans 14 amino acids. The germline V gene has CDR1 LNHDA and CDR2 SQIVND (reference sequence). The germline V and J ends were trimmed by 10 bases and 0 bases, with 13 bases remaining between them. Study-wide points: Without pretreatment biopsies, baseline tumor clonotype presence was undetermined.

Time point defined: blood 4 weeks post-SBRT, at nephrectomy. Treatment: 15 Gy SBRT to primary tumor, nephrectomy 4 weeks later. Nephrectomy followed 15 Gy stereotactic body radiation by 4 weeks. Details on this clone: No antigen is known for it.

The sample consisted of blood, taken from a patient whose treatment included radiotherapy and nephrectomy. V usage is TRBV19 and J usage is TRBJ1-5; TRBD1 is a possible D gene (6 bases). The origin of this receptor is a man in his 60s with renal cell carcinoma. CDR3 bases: TGTGCCACCGCAGGACAGATTAGCAATCAGCCCCAGCATTTT. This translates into CATAGQISNQPQHF.